Below are 12 T cell receptor beta chains sequenced from a single sample in a study of CD8 T cells in ankylosing spondylitis. From the 5' RACE reads, TCRdb called clonotypes with MiXCR, one entry per CDR3 protein. The profile shows 20,000 to 30,000 distinct CDR3 sequences, around 2.5% of them singletons. The specimen was blood, either unsorted or a sorted T cell fraction (not recorded which). Source of these receptors: a female donor with ankylosing spondylitis or in good health (not recorded which).

This clonotype was detected many times. V is TRBV9 and J is TRBJ1-3; D perhaps matches TRBD1 (6 bases). V dropped 1 base and J dropped 0 bases, with 11 bases sitting between them. CDR3 length: 16 amino acids. CDR1 and CDR2 (germline): SGDLS, YYNGEE. The DNA for the CDR3 is TGTGCCAGCAGCGTAACGGGGGCCCTCTCTGGAAACACCATATATTTT. Encoded protein: CASSVTGALSGNTIYF.

Many counts were recorded for this clonotype. The rearrangement joins TRBV9 to TRBJ2-7, with 7 bases that match TRBD1. Germline V gives CDR1 SGDLS, CDR2 YYNGEE. This CDR3 is 16 amino acids long. With V trimmed by 0 bases and J by 3 bases, 9 bases remained unmatched. The DNA of the CDR3 is TGTGCCAGCAGCGTAGATCCGGGACAGACGAACTACGAGCAGTACTTC. It yields the protein CASSVDPGQTNYEQYF.

This clonotype appeared many times. The genes are TRBV9 and TRBJ1-1; D is ambiguous. CDR1 and CDR2 from the germline V gene are SGDLS and YYNGEE. This CDR3 spans 16 amino acids. V shed 1 base and J shed 3 bases, with 16 bases lying between them. The CDR3 bases are TGTGCCAGCAGCGTATCTTTTTATGGGGTCGACACTGAAGCTTTCTTT. Translation: CASSVSFYGVDTEAFF.

This clonotype came up many times. An end of the junction differs from the germline gene, which may be a read error. The chain joins TRBV9 to TRBJ2-5, with D perhaps TRBD1 (6 bases). The CDR3 extends over 14 amino acids. Germline V gene data show CDR1 as SGDLS and CDR2 as YYNGEE. The CDR3 DNA is TGTGCCAGCAGCGTAGCTGATCAGGACAGCATAATGAGCTTC. Translation gives CASSVADQDSIMSF.

This clonotype was observed many times. The chain uses TRBV9 and TRBJ1-6; 7 bases fit TRBD1. The junction had 8 bases not matched to a gene; V was cut back by 3 bases and J by 8 bases. Germline V lookup: CDR1 SGDLS, CDR2 YYNGEE. There are 15 residues in the CDR3. The CDR3 here is CASSAQGRGYSPLHF. Written as DNA, the CDR3 is TGTGCCAGCAGCGCACAGGGGAGGGGATATTCACCCCTCCACTTT.

The chain joins TRBV9 to TRBJ2-2; D gene uncertain. Germline V gene sequence: CDR1 SGDLS, CDR2 YYNGEE. V dropped 1 base and J dropped 6 bases, with 16 bases sitting between them. CDR3 length: 16 amino acids. The CDR3: CASSVHQEPFSGELFF. The CDR3 DNA reads as TGTGCCAGCAGCGTACACCAGGAGCCTTTCTCCGGGGAGCTGTTTTTT. Based on the CDR3 plus reference TRBV9 and TRBJ2-2, the full variable domain is DSGVTQTPKHLITATGQRVTLRCSPRSGDLSVYWYQQSLDQGLQFLIQYYNGEERAKGNILERFSAQQFPDLHSELNLSSLELGDSALYFCASSVHQEPFSGELFFGEGSRLTVL.

In this sample, this clonotype turned up many times. The chain has TRBV9 and TRBJ2-1; TRBD1 agrees at 8 bases. The CDR3 is 15 amino acids. Losses at the gene ends were 3 bases for V and 3 bases for J; bases not matched to a gene: 5. Germline V lookup: CDR1 SGDLS, CDR2 YYNGEE. CDR3 nucleotides: TGTGCCAGCAGCGGGGGACAGGTTAGCTACAATGAGCAGTTCTTC. Translating it yields CASSGGQVSYNEQFF. Drawing the rest from reference TRBV9 and TRBJ2-1, the complete variable domain is DSGVTQTPKHLITATGQRVTLRCSPRSGDLSVYWYQQSLDQGLQFLIQYYNGEERAKGNILERFSAQQFPDLHSELNLSSLELGDSALYFCASSGGQVSYNEQFFGPGTRLTVL.

This clonotype showed up many times. The CDR3 spells CASSVGPTTGGTETQYF. CDR3 sequence (DNA): TGTGCCAGCAGCGTAGGCCCAACGACGGGGGGTACAGAGACCCAGTACTTC. V is TRBV9 and J is TRBJ2-5, with 7 bases lining up with TRBD2. V dropped 0 bases and J dropped 4; count of bases not matched to a gene: 12. CDR3 size: 17 residues. The V gene's germline CDR1 is SGDLS and CDR2 YYNGEE.

This clonotype was observed many times. This sequence joins TRBV9 and TRBJ1-1; TRBD1 matches 9 bases. The V gene end was trimmed by 3 bases and the J gene end by 1 base; junction bases not matched to a gene: 4. This CDR3 has 15 amino acids. Germline V CDR1 and CDR2: SGDLS, YYNGEE. As DNA, the CDR3 is TGTGCCAGCAGCGGAAGACAGGGGGAGAACACTGAAGCTTTCTTT. This codes for CASSGRQGENTEAFF.

The sample holds many counts of this clonotype. The chain couples TRBV9 to TRBJ2-3; D remains unclear. The V end lost 2 bases, the J end lost 0 bases, and 10 bases lay between the germline ends. CDR1 is SGDLS, CDR2 YYNGEE, per germline. CDR3 size: 15 residues. CDR3: CASSVESTSTDTQYF. DNA of the CDR3: TGTGCCAGCAGCGTGGAGTCCACTAGCACAGATACGCAGTATTTT.

This clonotype came up many times. The CDR3 DNA is TGTGCCAGCAGCGTAGGCAGGGAAGATACGCAGTATTTT. Translated, it gives CASSVGREDTQYF. The rearrangement uses TRBV9 and TRBJ2-3, with D perhaps TRBD1 (5 bases). The V and J ends lost 0 bases and 5 bases respectively, with 7 bases between them. The CDR3 covers 13 residues. Looked up from germline, CDR1 is SGDLS and CDR2 is YYNGEE.

The table lists this clonotype with many counts. The V and J genes are TRBV9 and TRBJ2-5; D is perhaps TRBD1 or TRBD2 (5 bases each). V was pared by 3 bases and J by 2 bases, with 17 bases between. There are 16 residues in the CDR3. CDR1 SGDLS and CDR2 YYNGEE come from the germline V gene. The CDR3 sequence is CASSAPPLGPQETQYF. CDR3 nucleotides: TGTGCCAGCAGCGCACCCCCTCTGGGACCGCAAGAGACCCAGTACTTC.